The rows below give T cell receptor beta chains drawn from one sample of a study of T cells after yellow fever vaccination. TCRdb redid the calling of the 5' RACE reads with MiXCR, one entry per CDR3 protein. This table has 500,000 to 650,000 distinct CDR3 sequences, approximately 13% appearing once. The source material was PBMCs, sampled on the day of the yellow fever booster vaccination. Receptors originate from a man aged 30 to 45 who received the YFV17D yellow fever vaccine. Each CDR3 is given without its conserved first and last residue. Only some rows state a clone size, as once, few, many or a class for expanded clones.

clone size	V gene	CDR3 length	CDR3 protein
few	TRBV7-9	14	ASSLSGGRWSYEQY
.	TRBV4-2	13	ASSQESSPVAEQY
.	TRBV15	10	ATSNSTDTQY
few	TRBV21-1	13	ARLNLSPEANEQF
.	TRBV20-1	11	SARGVGKNIQY
many	TRBV20-1	11	SARMWGTGELF
.	TRBV11-3	15	ASSLEYEGSGANVLT
few	TRBV5-1	12	ASSFEALTDTQY
.	TRBV7-3	14	ASSLTFSGGTDTQY
few	TRBV6-2/TRBV6-3	13	ASSYGGNSNQPQH
few	TRBV12-3/TRBV12-4	12	ASSSQGGRAEAF
.	TRBV9	13	ASSVGAGRDNEQF
many	TRBV6-1	13	ASSASGSTYNEQF
many	TRBV6-2/TRBV6-3	18	ASSYGFPGTSGRAVNTQY
.	TRBV11-2	16	ASSNTDGHYKRRDEQF
.	TRBV20-1	14	SARDYGESLNYGYT
.	TRBV4-3	15	ASSQDASGPSSYEQY
many	TRBV29-1	14	SVPGLAGPFGDTQY
few	TRBV7-9	13	ASRLAGEPSYEQY
.	TRBV27	11	ASGGGDYNEQF
.	TRBV19	13	ASSKLAGNPYEQY
few	TRBV15	14	ATSRVAFQTIYEQY
few	TRBV3-1	12	ASSQQSGTDTQY
few	TRBV7-9	14	ASSLAQGPSGNTIY
.	TRBV7-2	13	ASSSGSGSFNEQY
.	TRBV18	13	ASSRRDFGTGELF
.	TRBV20-1	14	SAALRARKGSNEQF
many	TRBV20-1	10	SASKAGYEQY
.	TRBV20-1	13	SAVPGTGGEEPQH
.	TRBV29-1	9	SVGSDYGYT